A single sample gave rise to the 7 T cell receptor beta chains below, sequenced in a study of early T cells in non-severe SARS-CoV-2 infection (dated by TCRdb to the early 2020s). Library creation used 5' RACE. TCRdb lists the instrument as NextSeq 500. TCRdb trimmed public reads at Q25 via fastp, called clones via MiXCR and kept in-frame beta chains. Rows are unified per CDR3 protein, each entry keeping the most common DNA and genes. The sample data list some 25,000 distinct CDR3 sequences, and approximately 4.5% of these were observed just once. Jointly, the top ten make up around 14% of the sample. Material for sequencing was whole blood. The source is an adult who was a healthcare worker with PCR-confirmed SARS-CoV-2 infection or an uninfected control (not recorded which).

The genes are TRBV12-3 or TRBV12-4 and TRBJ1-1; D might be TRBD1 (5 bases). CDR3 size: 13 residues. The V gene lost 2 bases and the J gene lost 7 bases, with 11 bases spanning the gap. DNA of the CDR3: TGTGCCAGCAGTTTAAAGGGGATAGGTGAAGCTTTCTTT. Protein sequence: CASSLKGIGEAFF.

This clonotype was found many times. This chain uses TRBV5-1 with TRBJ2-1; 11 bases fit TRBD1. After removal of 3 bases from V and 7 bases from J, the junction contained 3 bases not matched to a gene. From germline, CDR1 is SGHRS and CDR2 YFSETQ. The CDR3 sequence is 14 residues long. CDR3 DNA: TGCGCCAGCAGCTCCCGGGACAGGGGGAATGAGCAGTTCTTC. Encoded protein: CASSSRDRGNEQFF. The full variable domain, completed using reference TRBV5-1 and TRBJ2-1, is KAGVTQTPRYLIKTRGQQVTLSCSPISGHRSVSWYQQTPGQGLQFLFEYFSETQRNKGNFPGRFSGRQFSNSRSEMNVSTLELGDSALYLCASSSRDRGNEQFFGPGTRLTVL.

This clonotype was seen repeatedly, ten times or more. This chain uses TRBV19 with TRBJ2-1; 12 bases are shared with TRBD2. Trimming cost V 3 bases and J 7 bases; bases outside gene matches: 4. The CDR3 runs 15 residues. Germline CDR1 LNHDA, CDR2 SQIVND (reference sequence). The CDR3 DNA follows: TGTGCCAGTAGTATGACTAGCGGGAGTAAGAATGAGCAGTTCTTC. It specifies CASSMTSGSKNEQFF.

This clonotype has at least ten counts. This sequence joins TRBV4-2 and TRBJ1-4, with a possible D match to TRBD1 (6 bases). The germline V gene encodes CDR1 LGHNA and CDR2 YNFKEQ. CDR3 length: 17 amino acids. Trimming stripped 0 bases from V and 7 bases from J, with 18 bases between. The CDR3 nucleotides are TGTGCCAGCAGCCAAGATCCTCGGAGGGGGGCTGGTGAAAAACTGTTTTTT. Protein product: CASSQDPRRGAGEKLFF.

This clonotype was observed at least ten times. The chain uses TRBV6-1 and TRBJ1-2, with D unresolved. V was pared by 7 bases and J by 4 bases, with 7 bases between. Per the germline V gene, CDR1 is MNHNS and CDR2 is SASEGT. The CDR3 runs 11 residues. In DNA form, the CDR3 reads TGTGCCAGCATGGCAACCTATGGCTACACCTTC. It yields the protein CASMATYGYTF.

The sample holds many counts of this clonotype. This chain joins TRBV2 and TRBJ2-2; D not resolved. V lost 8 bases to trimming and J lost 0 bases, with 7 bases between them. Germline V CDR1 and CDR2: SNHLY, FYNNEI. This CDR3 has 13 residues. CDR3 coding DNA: TGTGCCAGCGTGGGCTCGAACACCGGGGAGCTGTTTTTT. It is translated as CASVGSNTGELFF. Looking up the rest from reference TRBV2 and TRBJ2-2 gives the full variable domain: EPEVTQTPSHQVTQMGQEVILRCVPISNHLYFYWYRQILGQKVEFLVSFYNNEISEKSEIFDDQFSVERPDGSNFTLKIRSTKLEDSAMYFCASVGSNTGELFFGEGSRLTVL.

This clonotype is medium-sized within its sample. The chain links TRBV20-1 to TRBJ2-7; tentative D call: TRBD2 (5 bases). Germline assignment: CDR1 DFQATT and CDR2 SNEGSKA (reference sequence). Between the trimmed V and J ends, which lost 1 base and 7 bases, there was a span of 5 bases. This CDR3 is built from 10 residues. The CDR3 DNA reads TGCAGTGCTAGAGCGGGGGAGCAGTACTTC. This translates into CSARAGEQYF.